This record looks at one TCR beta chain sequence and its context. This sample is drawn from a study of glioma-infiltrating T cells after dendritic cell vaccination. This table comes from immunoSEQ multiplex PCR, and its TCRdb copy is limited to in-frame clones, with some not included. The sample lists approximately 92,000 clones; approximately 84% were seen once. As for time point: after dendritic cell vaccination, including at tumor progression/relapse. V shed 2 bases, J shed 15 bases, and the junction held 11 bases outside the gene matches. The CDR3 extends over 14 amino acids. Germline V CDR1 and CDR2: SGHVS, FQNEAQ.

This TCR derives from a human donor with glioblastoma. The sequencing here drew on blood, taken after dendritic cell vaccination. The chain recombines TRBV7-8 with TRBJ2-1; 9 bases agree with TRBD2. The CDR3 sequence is CASSLHLSGSTPFF. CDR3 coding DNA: TGTGCCAGCAGCTTACACCTTAGCGGGAGCACTCCGTTCTTC.